One and the same sample provided the 31 T cell receptor beta chains below, sequenced in a study of radiotherapy plus CTLA-4 blockade in lung cancer. Sequencing used immunoSEQ multiplex PCR; TCRdb keeps in-frame clones, though not all of them. The sample lists about 87,000 clones, around 87% occurring once. The material was peripheral blood, obtained from a patient treated with radiotherapy plus ipilimumab. The receptors were gathered from a human donor with non-small cell lung cancer that progressed on radiotherapy plus ipilimumab.

This clone was observed a single time. The chain has TRBV18 and TRBJ1-2; 9 bases map to TRBD1. This CDR3 contains 14 residues. The junction had 5 bases not matched to a gene; V was cut back by 5 bases and J by 4 bases. Germline-derived CDR1 and CDR2 are KGHSH and LQKENI. CDR3 DNA: TGTGCCAGCTCATCGGGACAGGGAACCTATGGCTACACCTTC. Protein product: CASSSGQGTYGYTF.

The rearrangement uses TRBV18 and TRBJ1-1, with no clear D. The CDR3 extends over 13 amino acids. CDR1 is KGHSH, CDR2 LQKENI, per germline. The ends were cut back, 6 bases at V and 8 bases at J, with 16 bases in the middle. In nucleotides, the CDR3 is TGTGCCAGCTCCCCAATCGGTGGAGACGAAGCTTTCTTT. It specifies CASSPIGGDEAFF. Full variable domain (remainder filled in from reference TRBV18 and TRBJ1-1): NAGVMQNPRHLVRRRGQEARLRCSPMKGHSHVYWYRQLPEEGLKFMVYLQKENIIDESGMPKERFSAEFPKEGPSILRIQQVVRGDSAAYFCASSPIGGDEAFFGQGTRLTVV.

This chain connects TRBV30 to TRBJ1-2; D gene ambiguous. The CDR3 has 13 amino acids. Germline V gene lookup returns CDR1 GTSNPN and CDR2 SVGIG (reference sequence). CDR3 amino acids: CAALQESNYGYTF. The CDR3 nucleotides are TGTGCGGCCCTGCAGGAGAGTAACTATGGCTACACCTTC.

The chain is built from TRBV6-4 and TRBJ2-1; 8 bases match TRBD2. V shed 1 base and J 7 bases; nucleotides not matched to a gene: 6. This CDR3 has 15 residues. Germline CDR1 is MRHNA and CDR2 is SNTAGT. CDR3 in amino acids: CASSDYGRAANEQFF. CDR3 in DNA: TGTGCCAGCAGTGACTACGGGAGGGCCGCGAATGAGCAGTTCTTC.

V and J are TRBV12-5 and TRBJ2-5, with 14 bases identical to TRBD2. The CDR3 length is 17 residues. The germline V gene has CDR1 LGHNT and CDR2 FRNRAP. V shed 3 bases and J 7 bases; nucleotides not matched to a gene: 10. The CDR3 region is CASGLSGTSGGQGTQYF. The CDR3 DNA reads TGTGCTAGTGGTTTAAGCGGGACTAGCGGGGGACAGGGGACCCAGTACTTC.

This clone was found a few times. The chain links TRBV7-9 to TRBJ1-2; weak D call: TRBD1 (6 bases). The CDR3 is made up of 14 amino acids. Germline assignment: CDR1 SEHNR and CDR2 FQNEAQ (reference sequence). The V gene lost 3 bases and the J gene lost 6 bases, with 14 bases spanning the gap. CDR3 residues: CASSFTGQYDGYTF. The CDR3 nucleotides are TGTGCCAGCAGCTTCACAGGGCAGTATGATGGCTACACCTTC.

The rearrangement joins TRBV10-2 to TRBJ2-3; no clear D gene. Per the germline V gene, CDR1 is WSHSY and CDR2 is SAAADI. V was clipped by 6 bases and J by 4 bases, with 17 bases between them. The CDR3 sequence is 15 residues long. The CDR3 is CASRTGLLAADTQYF. As DNA, the CDR3 is TGCGCCAGCAGAACGGGCCTCTTGGCGGCAGATACGCAGTATTTT.

V usage is TRBV29-1 and J usage is TRBJ1-2; D not certain. The CDR3 contains 14 residues. Trimming removed 2 bases at V and 4 bases at J, with 14 bases between. Germline values: CDR1 SQVTM, CDR2 ANQGSEA. The CDR3 loop reads CSVERAGSPYGYTF. The CDR3 region has the DNA TGCAGCGTTGAACGGGCGGGCAGTCCCTATGGCTACACCTTC.

This sequence joins TRBV7-9 and TRBJ1-3; TRBD1 matches 8 bases. This CDR3 has 14 amino acids. The J segment lost 10 bases and the V segment lost 5 bases, leaving 10 bases of the junction unmatched. The germline CDR1 and CDR2 sequences are SEHNR and FQNEAQ (reference sequence). CDR3 bases: TGTGCCAGCAGCCCGCAGGGGGCGAGGGGGACCATATATTTT. This gives the protein CASSPQGARGTIYF.

The genes are TRBV19 and TRBJ1-5; 7 bases fit TRBD1. Germline CDR1 LNHDA, CDR2 SQIVND (reference sequence). With V trimmed by 10 bases and J by 0 bases, 9 bases remained unmatched. CDR3 size: 15 residues. The CDR3 bases are TGTGCCACCCAGACAGGGTCGGCTAGCAATCAGCCCCAGCATTTT. It encodes CATQTGSASNQPQHF.

The chain joins TRBV6-1 to TRBJ1-2; D is unresolved. Deletions cut 2 bases from V and 5 bases from J, with 12 bases between. This CDR3 contains 14 residues. Germline CDR1 and CDR2: MNHNS and SASEGT. This chain's CDR3 is CASSERTGGYGYTF. CDR3 coding DNA: TGTGCCAGCAGTGAAAGGACCGGCGGGTATGGCTACACCTTC.

The chain carries TRBV28 and TRBJ1-1; 7 bases line up with TRBD1. V lost 7 bases to trimming and J lost 3 bases; unmatched junction nucleotides: 5. The CDR3 contains 13 residues. The V gene's germline CDR1 is MDHEN and CDR2 SYDVKM. This CDR3 is CASKQGHDTEAFF. For the CDR3, the DNA is TGTGCCAGCAAACAGGGGCATGACACTGAAGCTTTCTTT.

V usage is TRBV5-1 and J usage is TRBJ1-1; the match to TRBD1 covers 7 bases. From germline, CDR1 is SGHRS and CDR2 YFSETQ. J gave up 8 bases and V 4 bases, and 8 bases lay outside the gene matches. CDR3 length: 13 residues. In nucleotides, the CDR3 is TGCGCCAGCAGCACAGAAAGCAGGGGGGAAGCTTTCTTT. As protein: CASSTESRGEAFF.

V usage is TRBV5-6 and J usage is TRBJ2-7, with no clear D. The V end was cut by 0 bases, the J end by 4 bases, with 5 bases between. Germline V CDR1 and CDR2: SGHDT, YYEEEE. This CDR3 is 12 amino acids long. The CDR3: CASSLAQYEQYF. The CDR3 DNA reads TGTGCCAGCAGCTTGGCGCAATACGAGCAGTACTTC.

J is TRBJ2-1 and V is TRBV9, with 7 bases lining up with TRBD2. V was clipped by 0 bases and J by 4 bases; unmatched bases: 4. Germline V CDR1 and CDR2: SGDLS, YYNGEE. CDR3 size: 15 residues. The CDR3 here is CASSVAASGYNEQFF. Written as DNA, the CDR3 is TGTGCCAGCAGCGTAGCTGCTAGCGGTTACAATGAGCAGTTCTTC.

This chain joins TRBV10-3 and TRBJ2-1; TRBD2 aligns across 11 bases. V lost 5 bases to trimming and J lost 7 bases; unmatched junction nucleotides: 7. The germline V gene has CDR1 ENHRY and CDR2 SYGVKD. This CDR3 has 15 amino acids. This CDR3 reads CAISPGLAGTNEQFF. The CDR3 nucleotides are TGTGCCATCAGTCCCGGACTAGCGGGCACAAATGAGCAGTTCTTC.

The chain has TRBV4-3 and TRBJ1-3, with D unresolved. This CDR3 comprises 15 residues. V was shortened by 4 bases and J by 2 bases, with 12 bases between the two germline ends. Germline assignment: CDR1 LGHNA and CDR2 YSLEER. CDR3 DNA: TGCGCCAGCAGCCTTGGTCACGGGGCTGGAAACACCATATATTTT. This sequence encodes CASSLGHGAGNTIYF.

The V gene is TRBV5-6, the J gene TRBJ2-3; 14 positions match TRBD2. The V gene's germline CDR1 is SGHDT and CDR2 YYEEEE. The length of the CDR3 is 14 residues. The junction had 3 bases not matched to a gene; V was cut back by 4 bases and J by 8 bases. CDR3 bases: TGTGCCAGCAGCCCGACTAGCGGGAGGGGTACGCAGTATTTT. This translates into CASSPTSGRGTQYF.

V gene TRBV6-5 combines with J gene TRBJ1-1, with TRBD1 as a possible D gene (5 bases). CDR3 length equals 14 residues. Between the trimmed V and J ends, which lost 6 bases and 0 bases, there was a span of 11 bases. The germline V gene has CDR1 MNHEY and CDR2 SVGAGI. The CDR3 coding sequence is TGTGCCAGCAGGGACAAGTGGATGAACACTGAAGCTTTCTTT. Translating gives CASRDKWMNTEAFF.

The V gene is TRBV11-2, the J gene TRBJ1-2; 8 bases match TRBD1. The CDR3 totals 13 residues. Germline V CDR1 and CDR2: SGHAT, FQNNGV. With 5 bases clipped from V and 5 bases from J, the junction kept 4 bases outside the gene matches. The CDR3 DNA sequence: TGTGCCAGCAGCCCAGACAGGGGTTATGGCTACACCTTC. Encoded protein: CASSPDRGYGYTF.

V is TRBV29-1 and J is TRBJ1-1; D gene uncertain. The CDR3 contains 12 residues. Germline loops: CDR1 SQVTM, CDR2 ANQGSEA. V was cut by 1 base and J by 0 bases, with 3 bases left in between. The CDR3 reads CSVEGMNTEAFF. DNA of the CDR3: TGCAGCGTTGAAGGCATGAACACTGAAGCTTTCTTT.

This chain's CDR3 is CASSGNTDTQYF. In DNA form, the CDR3 reads TGTGCCAGCAGCGGGAACACAGATACGCAGTATTTT. J is TRBJ2-3 and V is TRBV27; TRBD2 is a possible D gene (5 bases). The CDR3 is 12 residues long. Trimming pared 6 bases from V and 2 bases from J, leaving 6 bases between. Germline V gene sequence: CDR1 MNHEY, CDR2 SMNVEV (reference sequence).

This clone has only one observation. The rearrangement uses TRBV7-9 and TRBJ1-2; D might be TRBD1 (5 bases). The V end lost 5 bases, the J end lost 4 bases, and 14 bases lay between the germline ends. Germline lookup yields CDR1 SEHNR and CDR2 FQNEAQ (reference sequence). CDR3 length: 14 amino acids. The CDR3 nucleotides read TGTGCCAGCAGCCTTTCCCATACAGGCTATGGCTACACCTTC. Its protein is CASSLSHTGYGYTF.

The chain is built from TRBV7-3 and TRBJ2-2; D may be TRBD2 (5 bases). CDR3 length: 16 residues. Trimming shortened V by 5 bases and J by 0 bases, and 13 bases separated the two germline ends. In germline, CDR1 is SGHTA, CDR2 FQGTGA. The CDR3 loop reads CASSPLRAANTGELFF. The CDR3 nucleotides are TGTGCCAGCAGCCCTTTGCGGGCGGCGAACACCGGGGAGCTGTTTTTT.

The rearrangement joins TRBV30 to TRBJ1-1; D is undetermined. The CDR3 extends over 14 amino acids. The V end lost 5 bases, the J end lost 5 bases, and 18 bases lay between the germline ends. Germline lookup yields CDR1 GTSNPN and CDR2 SVGIG (reference sequence). CDR3 DNA: TGTGCCTGGGCCACGACGGGATATAGTACTGAAGCTTTCTTT. This sequence encodes CAWATTGYSTEAFF.

The chain couples TRBV6-1 to TRBJ2-3; D possibly corresponds to TRBD2 (6 bases). The germline CDR1 and CDR2 sequences are MNHNS and SASEGT. The CDR3 contains 14 residues. CDR3 protein: CATRRGGTTDTQYF. CDR3 nucleotide sequence: TGTGCTACTCGGCGGGGCGGAACCACAGATACGCAGTATTTT.

V usage is TRBV7-2 and J usage is TRBJ1-2; the D gene is possibly TRBD1 (5 bases). The CDR3 has 15 amino acids. Trimming cost V 0 bases and J 0 bases, with 8 bases left between them. Germline CDR1 and CDR2: SGHTA and FQGNSA. The CDR3 reads CASSLAGGANYGYTF. In DNA form, the CDR3 reads TGTGCCAGCAGCTTAGCCGGGGGGGCTAACTATGGCTACACCTTC. The full variable domain, rest sourced from reference TRBV7-2 and TRBJ1-2, is GAGVSQSPSNKVTEKGKDVELRCDPISGHTALYWYRQSLGQGLEFLIYFQGNSAPDKSGLPSDRFSAERTGGSVSTLTIQRTQQEDSAVYLCASSLAGGANYGYTFGSGTRLTVV.

This clone appeared a few times. The rearrangement joins TRBV4-2 to TRBJ1-1; a possible D gene is TRBD1 (5 bases). The CDR3 runs to 14 residues. Trimming removed 0 bases from V and 1 base from J, with 6 bases in between. Looked up from germline, CDR1 is LGHNA and CDR2 is YNFKEQ. CDR3: CASSQEGRNTEAFF. CDR3 DNA sequence: TGTGCCAGCAGCCAAGAGGGACGGAACACTGAAGCTTTCTTT.

The chain employs TRBV25-1 and TRBJ1-1; D unresolved. V shed 4 bases and J shed 0 bases, with 6 bases lying between them. The CDR3 contains 13 residues. Looked up from germline, CDR1 is MGHDK and CDR2 is SYGVNS. Here the CDR3 reads CASSVAVNTEAFF. The CDR3 nucleotides read TGTGCCAGCAGTGTTGCCGTGAACACTGAAGCTTTCTTT.

The chain couples TRBV28 to TRBJ2-2; 12 bases map to TRBD1. The CDR3 contains 16 residues. CDR1 is MDHEN, CDR2 SYDVKM, per germline. Unmatched junction bases numbered 7, after V lost 6 bases and J lost 5 bases. The CDR3 nucleotides are TGTGCCAGCAGCCCAGGGGACAGGGGGCGGACCGGGGAGCTGTTTTTT. This sequence encodes CASSPGDRGRTGELFF.

The chain uses TRBV5-4 and TRBJ2-7; D tentatively fits TRBD1 or TRBD2 (5 bases each). The CDR3 has 14 amino acids. The V gene lost 0 bases and the J gene lost 2 bases, with 9 bases spanning the gap. Germline CDR1 SGHNT, CDR2 YYREEE (reference sequence). The CDR3 nucleotides read TGTGCCAGCAGCTTGGTAGGGGACCCCTACGAGCAGTACTTC. Encoded protein: CASSLVGDPYEQYF.